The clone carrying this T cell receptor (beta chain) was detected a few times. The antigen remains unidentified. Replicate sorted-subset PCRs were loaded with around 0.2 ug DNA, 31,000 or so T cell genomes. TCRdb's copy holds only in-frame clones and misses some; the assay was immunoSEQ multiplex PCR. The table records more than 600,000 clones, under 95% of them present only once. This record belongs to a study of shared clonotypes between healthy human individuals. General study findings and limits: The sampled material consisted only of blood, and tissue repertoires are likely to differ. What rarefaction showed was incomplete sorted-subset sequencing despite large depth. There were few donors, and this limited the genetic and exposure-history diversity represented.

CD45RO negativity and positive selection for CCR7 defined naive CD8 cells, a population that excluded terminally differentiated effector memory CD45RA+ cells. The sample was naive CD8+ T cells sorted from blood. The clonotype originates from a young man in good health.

The CDR3 region has the DNA TGTGCCAGCAGTGACCCCCCCGGGGGCACCGGGGAGCTGTTTTTT. Its protein product is CASSDPPGGTGELFF. The V and J genes are TRBV2 and TRBJ2-2, with D possibly being TRBD2 (6 bases). CDR3 length: 15 residues. The V and J ends lost 3 bases and 4 bases respectively, with 12 bases between them. CDR1 and CDR2 (germline): SNHLY, FYNNEI.